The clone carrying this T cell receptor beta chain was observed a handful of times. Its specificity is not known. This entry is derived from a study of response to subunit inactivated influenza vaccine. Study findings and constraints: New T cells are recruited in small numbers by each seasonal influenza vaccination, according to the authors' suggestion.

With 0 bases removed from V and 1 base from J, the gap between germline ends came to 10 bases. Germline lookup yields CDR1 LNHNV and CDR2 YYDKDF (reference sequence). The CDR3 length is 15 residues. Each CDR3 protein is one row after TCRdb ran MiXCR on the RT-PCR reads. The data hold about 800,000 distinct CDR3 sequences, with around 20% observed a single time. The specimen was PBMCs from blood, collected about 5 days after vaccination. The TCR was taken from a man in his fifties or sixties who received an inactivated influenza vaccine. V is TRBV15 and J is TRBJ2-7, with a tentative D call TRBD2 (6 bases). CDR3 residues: CATSRDWRASYEQYF. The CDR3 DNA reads TGTGCCACCAGCAGAGACTGGAGGGCTTCCTACGAGCAGTACTTC.